The clone carrying this T cell receptor (beta chain) was detected many times. This record belongs to a study of T cell repertoires in cytomegalovirus infection. One entry per CDR3 protein, called by TCRdb with MiXCR from the reads. The sample carries approximately 70,000 distinct CDR3 sequences, under 4.5% recorded once. Germline CDR1 reads SGHTA; CDR2 reads FQGNSA. The CDR3 extends over 15 amino acids. The ends lost 5 bases at V and 4 bases at J; junction bases unmatched: 7. The rearrangement joins TRBV7-2 to TRBJ1-3, with 8 nucleotides matching TRBD1. The specimen sequenced was PBMCs. This sequence originates from a human donor in good health (CMV status not recorded). Some clones in this sample may be carry-over from other donors' samples. The CDR3 bases are TGTGCCAGCAGCACAACGACAGGGGTCGGAAACACCATATATTTT. It yields the protein CASSTTTGVGNTIYF.